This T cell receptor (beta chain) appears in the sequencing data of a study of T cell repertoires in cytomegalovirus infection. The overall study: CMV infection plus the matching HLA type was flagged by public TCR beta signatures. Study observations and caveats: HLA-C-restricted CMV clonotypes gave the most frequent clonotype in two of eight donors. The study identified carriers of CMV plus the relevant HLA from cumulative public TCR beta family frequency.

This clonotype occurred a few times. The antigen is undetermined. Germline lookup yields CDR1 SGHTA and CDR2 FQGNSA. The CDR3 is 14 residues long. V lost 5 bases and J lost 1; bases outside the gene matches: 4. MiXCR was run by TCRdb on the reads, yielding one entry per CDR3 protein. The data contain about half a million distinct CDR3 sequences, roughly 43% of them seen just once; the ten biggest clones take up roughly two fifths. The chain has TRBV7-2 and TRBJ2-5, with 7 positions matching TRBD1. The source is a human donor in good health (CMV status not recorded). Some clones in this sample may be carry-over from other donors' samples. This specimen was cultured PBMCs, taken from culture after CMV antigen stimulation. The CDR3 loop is CASSLQGIQETQYF. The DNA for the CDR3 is TGTGCCAGCAGCCTACAGGGGATCCAAGAGACCCAGTACTTC.